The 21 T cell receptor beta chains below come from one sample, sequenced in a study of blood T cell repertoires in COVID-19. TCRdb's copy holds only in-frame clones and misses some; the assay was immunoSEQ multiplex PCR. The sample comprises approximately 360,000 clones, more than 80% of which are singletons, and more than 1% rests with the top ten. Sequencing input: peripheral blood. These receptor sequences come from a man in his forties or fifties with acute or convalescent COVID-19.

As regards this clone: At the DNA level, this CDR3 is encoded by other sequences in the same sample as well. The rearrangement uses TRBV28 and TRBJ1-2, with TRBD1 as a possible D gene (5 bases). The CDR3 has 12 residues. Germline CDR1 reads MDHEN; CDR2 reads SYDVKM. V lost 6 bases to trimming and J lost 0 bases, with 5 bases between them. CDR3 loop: CASRGANYGYTF. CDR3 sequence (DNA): TGTGCCAGCAGAGGGGCTAACTATGGCTACACCTTC.

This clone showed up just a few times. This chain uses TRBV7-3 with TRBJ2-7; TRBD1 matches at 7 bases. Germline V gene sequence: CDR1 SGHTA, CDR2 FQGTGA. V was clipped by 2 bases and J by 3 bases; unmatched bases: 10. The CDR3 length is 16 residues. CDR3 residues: CASSLARDRILYEQYF. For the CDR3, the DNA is TGTGCCAGCAGCTTAGCCCGGGACAGAATTCTCTACGAGCAGTACTTC.

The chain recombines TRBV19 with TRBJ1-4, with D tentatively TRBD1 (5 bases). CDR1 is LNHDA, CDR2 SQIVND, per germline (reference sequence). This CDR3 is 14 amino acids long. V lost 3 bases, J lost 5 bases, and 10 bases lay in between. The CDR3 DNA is TGTGCCAGTAGTATCCAGGGTGGCAATGAAAAACTGTTTTTT. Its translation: CASSIQGGNEKLFF.

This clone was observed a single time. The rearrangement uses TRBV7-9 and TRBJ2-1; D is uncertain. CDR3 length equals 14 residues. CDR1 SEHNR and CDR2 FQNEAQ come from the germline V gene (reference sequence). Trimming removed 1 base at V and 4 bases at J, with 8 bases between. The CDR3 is CASSLGQYYNEQFF. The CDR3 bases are TGTGCCAGCAGCTTAGGTCAGTATTACAATGAGCAGTTCTTC.

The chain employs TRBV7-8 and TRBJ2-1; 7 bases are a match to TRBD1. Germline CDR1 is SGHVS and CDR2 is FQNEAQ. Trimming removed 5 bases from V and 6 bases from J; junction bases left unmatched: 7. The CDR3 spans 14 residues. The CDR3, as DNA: TGTGCCAGCAGCCCAAGACAGGGCCCCAATGAGCAGTTCTTC. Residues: CASSPRQGPNEQFF.

The CDR3 sequence is CASSERVGSPLHF. CDR3 nucleotides: TGTGCCAGTAGTGAGCGGGTAGGATCACCCCTCCACTTT. J is TRBJ1-6 and V is TRBV19; D gene uncertain. CDR1 LNHDA and CDR2 SQIVND come from the germline V gene (reference sequence). The CDR3 extends over 13 amino acids. Trimming took 5 bases from V and 10 from J, leaving 12 bases between them.

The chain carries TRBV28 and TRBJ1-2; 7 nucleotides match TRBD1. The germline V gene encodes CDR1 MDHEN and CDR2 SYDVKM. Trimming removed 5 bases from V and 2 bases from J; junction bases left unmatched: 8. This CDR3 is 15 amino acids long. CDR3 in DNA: TGTGCCAGCAGTCTACCACAGGGGTTGAACTATGGCTACACCTTC. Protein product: CASSLPQGLNYGYTF.

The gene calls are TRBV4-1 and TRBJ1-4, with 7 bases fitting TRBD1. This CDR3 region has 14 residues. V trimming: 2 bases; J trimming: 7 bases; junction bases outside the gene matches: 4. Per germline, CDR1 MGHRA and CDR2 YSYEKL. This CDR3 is CASSQIGTVEKLFF. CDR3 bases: TGCGCCAGCAGCCAAATTGGGACAGTTGAAAAACTGTTTTTT.

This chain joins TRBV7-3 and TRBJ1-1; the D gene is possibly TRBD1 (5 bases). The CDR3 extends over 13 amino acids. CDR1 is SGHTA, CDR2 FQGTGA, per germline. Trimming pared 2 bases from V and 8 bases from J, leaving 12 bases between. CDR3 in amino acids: CASSLRSAGEAFF. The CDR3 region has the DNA TGTGCCAGCAGCTTACGTTCAGCAGGGGAAGCTTTCTTT.

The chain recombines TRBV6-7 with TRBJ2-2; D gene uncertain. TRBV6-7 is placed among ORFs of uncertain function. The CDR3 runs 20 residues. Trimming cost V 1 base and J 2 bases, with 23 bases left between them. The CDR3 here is CASSYFDGGASKINTGELFF. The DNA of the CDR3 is TGTGCCAGCAGTTACTTCGATGGCGGAGCCTCCAAAATTAACACCGGGGAGCTGTTTTTT.

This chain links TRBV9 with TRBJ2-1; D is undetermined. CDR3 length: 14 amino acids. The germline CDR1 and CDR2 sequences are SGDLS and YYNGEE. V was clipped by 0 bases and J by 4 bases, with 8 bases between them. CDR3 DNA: TGTGCCAGCAGCGTAGTCGGCGGATACAATGAGCAGTTCTTC. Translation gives CASSVVGGYNEQFF. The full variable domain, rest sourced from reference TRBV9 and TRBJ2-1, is DSGVTQTPKHLITATGQRVTLRCSPRSGDLSVYWYQQSLDQGLQFLIQYYNGEERAKGNILERFSAQQFPDLHSELNLSSLELGDSALYFCASSVVGGYNEQFFGPGTRLTVL.

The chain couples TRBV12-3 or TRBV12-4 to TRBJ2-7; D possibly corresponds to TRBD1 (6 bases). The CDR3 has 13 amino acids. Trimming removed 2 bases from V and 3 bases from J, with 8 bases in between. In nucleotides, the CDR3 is TGTGCCAGCAGTTTAAACAGGGACTACGAGCAGTACTTC. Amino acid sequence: CASSLNRDYEQYF.

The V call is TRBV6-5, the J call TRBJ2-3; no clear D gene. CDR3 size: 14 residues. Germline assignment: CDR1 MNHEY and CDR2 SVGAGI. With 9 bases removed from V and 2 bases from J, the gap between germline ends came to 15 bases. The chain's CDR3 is CASASLGSTDTQYF. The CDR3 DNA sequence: TGTGCCAGTGCCAGTCTTGGTTCCACAGATACGCAGTATTTT.

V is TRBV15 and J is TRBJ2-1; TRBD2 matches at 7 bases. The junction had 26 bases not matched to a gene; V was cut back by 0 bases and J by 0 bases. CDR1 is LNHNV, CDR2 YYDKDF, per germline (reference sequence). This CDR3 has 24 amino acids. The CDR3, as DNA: TGTGCCACCAGCAGAGATCTTTCCGGAGGACGGGCTAGCGGCCTGTTAAGCTCCTACAATGAGCAGTTCTTC. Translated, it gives CATSRDLSGGRASGLLSSYNEQFF.

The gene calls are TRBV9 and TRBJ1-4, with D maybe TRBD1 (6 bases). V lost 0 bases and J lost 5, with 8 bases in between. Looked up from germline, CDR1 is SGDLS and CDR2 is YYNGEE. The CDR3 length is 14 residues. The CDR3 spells CASSVGGGNEKLFF. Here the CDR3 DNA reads TGTGCCAGCAGCGTAGGAGGGGGAAATGAAAAACTGTTTTTT.

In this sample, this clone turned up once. CDR3 in DNA: TGTGCCAGCTCACTGGGGACTAGCGGGGCGGAGACCCAGTACTTC. Residues: CASSLGTSGAETQYF. The gene calls are TRBV18 and TRBJ2-5; TRBD2 aligns across 13 bases. The V and J ends lost 4 bases and 5 bases, in that order; junction bases with no gene match: 4. The CDR3 has 15 residues. CDR1 KGHSH and CDR2 LQKENI come from the germline V gene.

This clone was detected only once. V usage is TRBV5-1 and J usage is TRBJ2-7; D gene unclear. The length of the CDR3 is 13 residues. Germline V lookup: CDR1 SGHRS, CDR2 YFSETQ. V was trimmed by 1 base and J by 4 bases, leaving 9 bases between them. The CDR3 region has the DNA TGCGCCAGCAGCTTGTCTGGCGGATACGAGCAGTACTTC. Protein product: CASSLSGGYEQYF.

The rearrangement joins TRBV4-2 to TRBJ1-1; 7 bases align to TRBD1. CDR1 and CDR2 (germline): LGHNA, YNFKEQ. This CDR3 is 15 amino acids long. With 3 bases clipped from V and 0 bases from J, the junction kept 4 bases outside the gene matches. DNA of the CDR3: TGTGCCAGCAGCCAGTTACAGGGGATGAACACTGAAGCTTTCTTT. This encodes CASSQLQGMNTEAFF.

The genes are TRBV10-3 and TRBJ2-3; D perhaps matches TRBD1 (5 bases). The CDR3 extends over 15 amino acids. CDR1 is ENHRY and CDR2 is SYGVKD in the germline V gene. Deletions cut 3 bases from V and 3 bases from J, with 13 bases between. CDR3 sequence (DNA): TGTGCCATCAGTGACCAGGGAACCTTGACAGATACGCAGTATTTT. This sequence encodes CAISDQGTLTDTQYF.

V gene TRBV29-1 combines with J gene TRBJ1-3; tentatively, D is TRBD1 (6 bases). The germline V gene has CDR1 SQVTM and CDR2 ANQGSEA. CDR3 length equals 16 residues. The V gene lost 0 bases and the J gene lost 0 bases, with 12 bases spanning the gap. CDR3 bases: TGCAGCGTTGAAGATGGGACATCGAGCTCTGGAAACACCATATATTTT. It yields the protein CSVEDGTSSSGNTIYF.

The CDR3 loop is CASTLGRGSNQPQHF. CDR3 coding DNA: TGTGCCAGCACCTTAGGACGGGGGAGCAATCAGCCCCAGCATTTT. The chain employs TRBV2 and TRBJ1-5, with a possible D match to TRBD1 (5 bases). CDR3 length: 15 amino acids. Trimming removed 7 bases at V and 1 base at J, with 14 bases between. Germline lookup yields CDR1 SNHLY and CDR2 FYNNEI.